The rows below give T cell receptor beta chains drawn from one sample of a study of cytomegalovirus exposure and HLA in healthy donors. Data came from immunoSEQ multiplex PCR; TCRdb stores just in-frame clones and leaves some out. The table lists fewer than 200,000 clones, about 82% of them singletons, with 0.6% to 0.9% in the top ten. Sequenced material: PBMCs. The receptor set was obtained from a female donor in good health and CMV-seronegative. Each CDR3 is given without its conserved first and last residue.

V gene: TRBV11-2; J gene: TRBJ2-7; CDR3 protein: ASSLDRPGTVLSYEQY
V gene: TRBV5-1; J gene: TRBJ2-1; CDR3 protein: ASSPLGGVSYNEQF
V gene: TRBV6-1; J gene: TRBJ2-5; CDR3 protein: ASSEGTGNHQETQY
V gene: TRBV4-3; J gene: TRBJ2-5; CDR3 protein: ASSQGRGLRETQY
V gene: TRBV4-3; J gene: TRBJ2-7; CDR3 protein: ASSQEQGYEQY
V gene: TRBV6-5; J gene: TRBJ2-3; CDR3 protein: ASSYTPTSGHGQY
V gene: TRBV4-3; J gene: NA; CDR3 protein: ASSQQLAGNYEQY
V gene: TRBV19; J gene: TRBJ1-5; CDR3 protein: ASSTTGSNQPQH
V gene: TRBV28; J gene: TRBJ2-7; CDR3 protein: ASQREGQGSYEQY
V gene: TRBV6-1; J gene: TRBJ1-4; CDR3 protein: ASSESSWGDQRKLF
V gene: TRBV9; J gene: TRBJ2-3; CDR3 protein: ASSVTSGGFTDTQY
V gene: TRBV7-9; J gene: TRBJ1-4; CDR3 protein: AGSTTVWDIKLF
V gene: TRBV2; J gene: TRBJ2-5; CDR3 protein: ASRIPDREETQY
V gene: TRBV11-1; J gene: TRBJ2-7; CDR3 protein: ASSLVGGRRIEQY
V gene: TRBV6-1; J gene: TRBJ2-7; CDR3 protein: ASSEEIGSA
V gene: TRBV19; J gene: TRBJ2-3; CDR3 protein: ASRGLAGEADTQY
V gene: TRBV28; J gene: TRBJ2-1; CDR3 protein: ASSPSGGRGGYNEQF
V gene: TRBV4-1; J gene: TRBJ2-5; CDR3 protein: ASSQESGGAWRD
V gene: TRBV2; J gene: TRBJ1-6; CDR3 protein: ASRASRPGNSPLH
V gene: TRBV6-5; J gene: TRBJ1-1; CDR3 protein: ASSYRLENTEAF
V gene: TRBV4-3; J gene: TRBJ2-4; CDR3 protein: ASSQDLVRVNIQY
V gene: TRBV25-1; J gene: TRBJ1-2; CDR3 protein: ASSTRTGNYGYT
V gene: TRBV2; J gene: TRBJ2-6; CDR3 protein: ASSEPRQGVTFGVNVLT
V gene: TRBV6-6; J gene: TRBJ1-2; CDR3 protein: ASSYSRISSGYT
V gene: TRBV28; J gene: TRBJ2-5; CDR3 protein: ASSLGGVVETQY
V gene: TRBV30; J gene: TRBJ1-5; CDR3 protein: AWSDKGDQPQH
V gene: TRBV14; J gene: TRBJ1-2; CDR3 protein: ASSLPGQFNYGYT
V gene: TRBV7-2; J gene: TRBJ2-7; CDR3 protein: ASSSTSGSSYEQY
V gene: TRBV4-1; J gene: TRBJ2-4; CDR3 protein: ASSLLTPASGGVGQY
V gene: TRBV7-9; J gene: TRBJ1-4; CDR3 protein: SSSDPTGGTNEKLF
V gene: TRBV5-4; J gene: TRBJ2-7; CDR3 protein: ASSQGIYEQY
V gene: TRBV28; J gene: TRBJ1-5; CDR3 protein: ASSWGQGDQPQH
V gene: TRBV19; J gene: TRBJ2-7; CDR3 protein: ASTTHSLASSYEQY
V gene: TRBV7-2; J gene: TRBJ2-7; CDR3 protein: ASSSVSGRQY
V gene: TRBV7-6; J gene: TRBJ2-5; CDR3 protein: ASSPTSGVYQETQY
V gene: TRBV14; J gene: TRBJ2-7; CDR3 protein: ASSQGTGGERSSYEQY
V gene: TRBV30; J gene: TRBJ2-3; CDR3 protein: AWSPPGLAGIDTQY
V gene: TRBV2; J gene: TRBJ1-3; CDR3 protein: ASSEVSTARGIGNTIY
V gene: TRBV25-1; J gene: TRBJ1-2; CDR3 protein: ASSDPGQNYGYT
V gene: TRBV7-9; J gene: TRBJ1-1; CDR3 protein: ASSSPRTVNTEAF
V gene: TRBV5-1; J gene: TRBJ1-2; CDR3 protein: ASQDRGSNYGYT
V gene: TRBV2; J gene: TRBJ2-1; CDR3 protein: ASVRDTYSYNEQF
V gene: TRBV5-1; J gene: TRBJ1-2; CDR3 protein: ASSLEQGKNGYT
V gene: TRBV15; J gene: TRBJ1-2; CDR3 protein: ATSRDLRGGSGYT
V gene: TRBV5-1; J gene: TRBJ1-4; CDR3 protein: ASSVRPRDNNEKLF
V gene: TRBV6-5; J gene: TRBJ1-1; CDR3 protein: ASNGRAGNTEAF
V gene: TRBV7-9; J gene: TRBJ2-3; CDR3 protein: ASSPPSGGADTQY
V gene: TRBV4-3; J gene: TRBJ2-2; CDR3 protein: ASSRLGGELF
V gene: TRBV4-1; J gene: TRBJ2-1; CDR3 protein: ASSQPQGRLAGGGSYNEQF
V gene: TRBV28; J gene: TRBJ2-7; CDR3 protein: ASSGGVADLYEQY
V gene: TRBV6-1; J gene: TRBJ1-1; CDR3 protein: ASSEVWNTEAF
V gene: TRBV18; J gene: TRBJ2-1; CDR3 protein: ASSPGTSGGSSYNEQF
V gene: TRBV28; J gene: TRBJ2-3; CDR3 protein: ASSVSAGVPPDTQY